One and the same sample provided the 30 T cell receptor beta chains below, sequenced in a study of blood T cell repertoires in COVID-19. Sequencing used immunoSEQ multiplex PCR; TCRdb keeps in-frame clones, though not all of them. The table lists 150,000 to 200,000 clones, 75% to 85% of them singletons, with about 11% in the top ten. The sample taken for sequencing was peripheral blood. The receptors here all came from a human donor in a cohort sampled during active COVID-19.

The chain has TRBV6-5 and TRBJ1-2; 9 nucleotides align to TRBD1. J was trimmed by 5 bases and V by 6 bases; bases with no gene match: 7. Germline CDR1 MNHEY, CDR2 SVGAGI. The CDR3 consists of 14 residues. CDR3 DNA: TGTGCCAGCAGGTCTCGTGACAGGGGGTATGGCTACACCTTC. It is translated as CASRSRDRGYGYTF.

This clone came up a few times. The chain employs TRBV12-3 or TRBV12-4 and TRBJ1-4, with TRBD1 matching over 8 bases. The length of the CDR3 is 13 residues. The J segment lost 8 bases and the V segment lost 6 bases, leaving 5 bases of the junction unmatched. The CDR3 DNA sequence: TGTGCCAGCAGCGGACAGGGTTTGGAAAAACTGTTTTTT. Protein sequence: CASSGQGLEKLFF.

CDR3 residues: CASRGGQGVNQPQHF. CDR3 sequence (DNA): TGTGCCAGCAGAGGGGGACAGGGAGTAAATCAGCCCCAGCATTTT. The chain joins TRBV2 to TRBJ1-5; 9 bases fit TRBD1. Germline V gene sequence: CDR1 SNHLY, CDR2 FYNNEI. The CDR3 extends over 15 amino acids. V gave up 6 bases and J gave up 4 bases; unmatched junction bases: 7. The entire variable domain, with the rest obtained from reference TRBV2 and TRBJ1-5, is as follows: EPEVTQTPSHQVTQMGQEVILRCVPISNHLYFYWYRQILGQKVEFLVSFYNNEISEKSEIFDDQFSVERPDGSNFTLKIRSTKLEDSAMYFCASRGGQGVNQPQHFGDGTRLSIL.

The V call is TRBV9, the J call TRBJ1-5, with a possible D match to TRBD1 (5 bases). The CDR3 has 15 residues. The ends were cut back, 3 bases at V and 2 bases at J, with 12 bases in the middle. The V gene's germline CDR1 is SGDLS and CDR2 YYNGEE. CDR3 protein: CASSAGGAGNQPQHF. The CDR3 nucleotides are TGTGCCAGCAGCGCCGGGGGAGCGGGCAATCAGCCCCAGCATTTT.

CDR3 in amino acids: CASSLFIPGNEQFF. The CDR3 DNA sequence: TGTGCCAGCAGTTTATTTATTCCGGGGAATGAGCAGTTCTTC. This rearrangement joins TRBV27 to TRBJ2-1, with D tentatively TRBD2 (5 bases). The CDR3 contains 14 residues. Germline V CDR1 and CDR2: MNHEY, SMNVEV (reference sequence). V was cut by 1 base and J by 7 bases, with 11 bases left in between.

The chain recombines TRBV29-1 with TRBJ2-3; 8 bases fit TRBD2. This CDR3 contains 15 residues. The junction had 6 bases not matched to a gene; V was cut back by 4 bases and J by 0 bases. Germline loops: CDR1 SQVTM, CDR2 ANQGSEA. CDR3 amino acids: CSVVTSGTSTDTQYF. In nucleotides, the CDR3 is TGCAGCGTTGTAACTAGCGGAACCAGCACAGATACGCAGTATTTT.

This clone was seen a handful of times. The chain recombines TRBV5-8 with TRBJ2-4; weak D call: TRBD1 (5 bases). V was clipped by 1 base and J by 1 base, with 12 bases between them. In germline, CDR1 is SGHTS, CDR2 YDEGEE. The CDR3 is 16 residues long. In DNA, the CDR3 is TGTGCCAGCAGCTTGTGGGCAGGGTTGGCCAAAAACATTCAGTACTTC. It yields the protein CASSLWAGLAKNIQYF.

The chain uses TRBV6-2 or TRBV6-3 and TRBJ2-1, with TRBD2 identical over 7 bases. CDR1 MNHEY and CDR2 SVGEGT come from the germline V gene. Unmatched junction bases numbered 8, after V lost 6 bases and J lost 3 bases. CDR3 length: 15 residues. In DNA form, the CDR3 reads TGTGCCAGCAGCCCTGGACTAGTGGTCTACAATGAGCAGTTCTTC. It codes for CASSPGLVVYNEQFF.

The V call is TRBV7-2, the J call TRBJ2-7, with a weak D call TRBD1 (5 bases). The V end was cut by 2 bases, the J end by 2 bases, with 10 bases between. The CDR3 has 14 amino acids. Looked up from germline, CDR1 is SGHTA and CDR2 is FQGNSA. The CDR3 DNA is TGTGCCAGCAGCTTAAAGGGGCAGGCCTACGAGCAGTACTTC. As protein: CASSLKGQAYEQYF.

The chain links TRBV6-2 or TRBV6-3 to TRBJ2-7; D possibly corresponds to TRBD1 (7 bases). Deletions cut 2 bases from V and 7 bases from J, with 15 bases between. The CDR3 covers 14 residues. Germline CDR1 is MNHEY and CDR2 is SVGEGT. In nucleotides, the CDR3 is TGTGCCAGCAGTTACGGAGGAGGGGGCACTGAGCAGTACTTC. Protein: CASSYGGGGTEQYF.

This clone was seen a handful of times. J is TRBJ2-3 and V is TRBV4-3; TRBD1 matches at 8 bases. The CDR3 spans 16 residues. Per germline, CDR1 LGHNA and CDR2 YSLEER. V shed 5 bases, J shed 1 base, and the junction held 8 bases outside the gene matches. CDR3 loop: CASSWRAGGGTDTQYF. CDR3 nucleotide sequence: TGCGCCAGCAGCTGGAGGGCAGGGGGCGGCACAGATACGCAGTATTTT.

The chain joins TRBV7-9 to TRBJ2-7; no clear D. The CDR3 has 13 residues. Germline V gene lookup returns CDR1 SEHNR and CDR2 FQNEAQ (reference sequence). The germline V and J ends were trimmed by 5 bases and 7 bases, with 15 bases remaining between them. The CDR3 loop reads CASSPVPSVEQYF. The CDR3 region has the DNA TGTGCCAGCAGCCCCGTCCCAAGCGTTGAGCAGTACTTC.

Turning to this clone: The limits of the CDR3 on the DNA are not certain, so only TCRdb's listed CDR3 is given. The genes are TRBV6-6 and TRBJ1-4. The CDR3 contains 12 residues when both ends are counted. Germline V gene sequence: CDR1 MNHNY, CDR2 SVGAGI (reference sequence). Here the CDR3 reads CASTVGPGELFF.

The genes are TRBV19 and TRBJ1-5, with D tentatively TRBD1 (5 bases). Germline loops: CDR1 LNHDA, CDR2 SQIVND (reference sequence). This CDR3 comprises 17 residues. Trimming took 5 bases from V and 2 from J, leaving 19 bases between them. The chain's CDR3 is CASSPSFRVTRNQPQHF. DNA for the CDR3: TGTGCCAGTAGTCCTAGTTTCAGGGTGACGCGCAATCAGCCCCAGCATTTT.

The rearrangement uses TRBV7-9 and TRBJ1-2, with a possible D match to TRBD1 (6 bases). The CDR3 spans 14 residues. CDR1 SEHNR and CDR2 FQNEAQ come from the germline V gene (reference sequence). With 6 bases removed from V and 4 bases from J, the gap between germline ends came to 15 bases. Written as DNA, the CDR3 is TGTGCCAGCAGTGTCGCAGGGACACCCTATGGCTACACCTTC. This gives the protein CASSVAGTPYGYTF. The whole variable domain, remainder taken from reference TRBV7-9 and TRBJ1-2, is DTGVSQNPRHKITKRGQNVTFRCDPISEHNRLYWYRQTLGQGPEFLTYFQNEAQLEKSRLLSDRFSAERPKGSFSTLEIQRTEQGDSAMYLCASSVAGTPYGYTFGSGTRLTVV.

This chain joins TRBV4-3 and TRBJ1-4; 10 bases match TRBD1. The CDR3 consists of 15 residues. Trimming removed 0 bases from V and 7 bases from J; junction bases left unmatched: 2. In germline, CDR1 is LGHNA, CDR2 YSLEER. CDR3 region: CASSQDGTGVEKLFF. The CDR3 DNA is TGCGCCAGCAGCCAAGACGGGACAGGGGTTGAAAAACTGTTTTTT.

J is TRBJ1-1 and V is TRBV19; 8 positions agree with TRBD1. Germline-derived CDR1 and CDR2 are LNHDA and SQIVND (reference sequence). CDR3 length equals 15 residues. V dropped 8 bases and J dropped 0; count of bases not matched to a gene: 8. CDR3 region: CASLGQGDMNTEAFF. The CDR3 coding sequence is TGTGCCAGTCTAGGACAGGGTGACATGAACACTGAAGCTTTCTTT.

The J gene is TRBJ1-2, the V gene TRBV6-1; no firm D call. Trimming stripped 0 bases from V and 7 bases from J, with 9 bases between. CDR1 and CDR2 (germline): MNHNS, SASEGT. The CDR3 extends over 13 amino acids. CDR3 protein: CASSEAGGLGYTF. DNA for the CDR3: TGTGCCAGCAGTGAAGCCGGCGGGCTTGGCTACACCTTC.

The rearrangement joins TRBV19 to TRBJ2-1; 16 bases line up with TRBD2. The V segment lost 8 bases and the J segment 8 bases; nucleotides outside the gene matches: 6. Per germline, CDR1 LNHDA and CDR2 SQIVND (reference sequence). The length of the CDR3 is 15 residues. The CDR3 nucleotides are TGTGCCAGTGATTCCGGGACTAGCGGGAGGGATGAGCAGTTCTTC. It yields the protein CASDSGTSGRDEQFF.

This clone was recorded a few times. The chain combines TRBV7-6 with TRBJ1-2; D is possibly TRBD1 (6 bases). V dropped 5 bases and J dropped 2 bases, with 12 bases sitting between them. The CDR3 consists of 14 residues. From germline, CDR1 is SGHVS and CDR2 FNYEAQ. CDR3 DNA sequence: TGTGCCAGCAGCCCCGCGGGGGGCAACTATGGCTACACCTTC. This codes for CASSPAGGNYGYTF. Using reference TRBV7-6 and TRBJ1-2 for the parts outside the CDR3, the full variable domain is GAGVSQSPRYKVTKRGQDVALRCDPISGHVSLYWYRQALGQGPEFLTYFNYEAQQDKSGLPNDRFSAERPEGSISTLTIQRTEQRDSAMYRCASSPAGGNYGYTFGSGTRLTVV.

This chain uses TRBV6-2 or TRBV6-3 with TRBJ2-7; D is undetermined. CDR1 MNHEY and CDR2 SVGEGT come from the germline V gene. V lost 5 bases to trimming and J lost 2 bases, with 4 bases between them. The CDR3 spans 11 residues. CDR3 coding DNA: TGTGCCAGCAGTCTCCCCTACGAGCAGTACTTC. Translated: CASSLPYEQYF.

The V gene is TRBV7-7, the J gene TRBJ2-1, with D maybe TRBD1 (6 bases). The CDR3 extends over 15 amino acids. Germline V CDR1 and CDR2: SSHAT, FNYEAQ (reference sequence). V lost 5 bases and J 0 bases, leaving 11 bases between the germline ends. The CDR3 nucleotides read TGTGCCAGCAGCCCACAGGGAAGCTCCTACAATGAGCAGTTCTTC. Translating it yields CASSPQGSSYNEQFF.

This chain joins TRBV7-9 and TRBJ2-2; TRBD2 agrees at 10 bases. There are 14 residues in the CDR3. Trimming removed 4 bases from V and 4 bases from J; junction bases left unmatched: 0. Per germline, CDR1 SEHNR and CDR2 FQNEAQ (reference sequence). The CDR3 DNA follows: TGTGCCAGCAGCTCTAGCGGGAGCACCGGGGAGCTGTTTTTT. Its translation: CASSSSGSTGELFF.

The chain employs TRBV13 and TRBJ2-5; 7 nucleotides agree with TRBD1. The V segment lost 5 bases and the J segment 3 bases; nucleotides outside the gene matches: 6. There are 14 residues in the CDR3. Germline V lookup: CDR1 PRHDT, CDR2 FYEKMQ (reference sequence). CDR3 bases: TGTGCCAGCAGCCCCGGGACAGATAAAGAGACCCAGTACTTC. Translating gives CASSPGTDKETQYF.

This clone was seen only once. The genes are TRBV7-3 and TRBJ2-7, with TRBD1 matching over 8 bases. This CDR3 region has 15 residues. V lost 0 bases, J lost 2 bases, and 3 bases stayed unmatched. Germline assignment: CDR1 SGHTA and CDR2 FQGTGA. The CDR3 coding sequence is TGTGCCAGCAGCTTAACGGGGACAGGCACCTACGAGCAGTACTTC. Translated: CASSLTGTGTYEQYF.

This chain joins TRBV7-9 and TRBJ1-3; D gene unclear. The V and J ends lost 5 bases and 4 bases respectively, with 18 bases between them. This CDR3 has 16 amino acids. The germline CDR1 and CDR2 sequences are SEHNR and FQNEAQ (reference sequence). The CDR3 here is CASSAQSVPGGNTIYF. Written as DNA, the CDR3 is TGTGCCAGCAGCGCGCAATCGGTGCCAGGAGGAAACACCATATATTTT.

This clone was counted a single time. The chain carries TRBV15 and TRBJ1-1; a possible D gene is TRBD1 (5 bases). The CDR3 length is 16 residues. V lost 3 bases to trimming and J lost 2 bases, with 16 bases between them. Germline CDR1 reads LNHNV; CDR2 reads YYDKDF (reference sequence). The CDR3: CATSRDRTKANTEAFF. CDR3 in DNA: TGTGCCACCAGCAGGGACCGGACAAAGGCAAACACTGAAGCTTTCTTT.

CDR3 amino acids: CASSPPSPGAHTGELFF. DNA of the CDR3: TGTGCCAGCTCACCACCGTCCCCTGGGGCGCACACCGGGGAGCTGTTTTTT. V is TRBV18 and J is TRBJ2-2, with a possible D match to TRBD1 (5 bases). V was shortened by 0 bases and J by 3 bases, with 14 bases between the two germline ends. The CDR3 totals 17 residues. The germline V gene encodes CDR1 KGHSH and CDR2 LQKENI.

V and J are TRBV19 and TRBJ1-6; D remains unclear. This CDR3 has 14 residues. Germline V gives CDR1 LNHDA, CDR2 SQIVND (reference sequence). V lost 6 bases, J lost 6 bases, and 12 bases lay in between. DNA of the CDR3: TGTGCCAGTAGGGGAGACGGGTTTAATTCACCCCTCCACTTT. Protein product: CASRGDGFNSPLHF.

This clone has just a few counts. V usage is TRBV10-2 and J usage is TRBJ2-7; a weak D match, TRBD1 (7 bases). Trimming cost V 7 bases and J 4 bases, with 14 bases left between them. Germline loops: CDR1 WSHSY, CDR2 SAAADI. This CDR3 is built from 13 residues. CDR3 amino acids: CASTEGTVYEQYF. As DNA, the CDR3 is TGCGCCAGCACGGAGGGGACAGTTTACGAGCAGTACTTC.